The next 15 T cell receptor beta chains were all read from a single sample in a study of T cell responses to AZD1222 COVID-19 vaccine. Clones were sequenced by immunoSEQ multiplex PCR, and TCRdb holds only the in-frame ones, with some missing. The sample carries under 45,000 clones, approximately 80% recorded once. Sequencing used peripheral blood, obtained 28 days after the second AZD1222 dose. The receptors were gathered from an adult who received the AZD1222 COVID-19 vaccine.

V gene TRBV28 combines with J gene TRBJ1-5; D may be TRBD1 (5 bases). Germline V CDR1 and CDR2: MDHEN, SYDVKM. V was shortened by 8 bases and J by 2 bases, with 19 bases between the two germline ends. The CDR3 is made up of 16 amino acids. CDR3 in amino acids: CASGEERGGRNQPQHF. The CDR3 coding sequence is TGTGCCAGCGGAGAGGAGAGGGGTGGACGCAATCAGCCCCAGCATTTT.

This clone was seen a single time. The genes are TRBV11-3 and TRBJ2-7; 7 nucleotides agree with TRBD1. Germline CDR1 and CDR2: SGHNT and YENEEA. With 1 base clipped from V and 0 bases from J, the junction kept 3 bases outside the gene matches. This CDR3 comprises 15 residues. The CDR3 region is CASSLGGGNSYEQYF. Here the CDR3 DNA reads TGTGCCAGCAGCTTAGGAGGGGGCAACTCCTACGAGCAGTACTTC.

V is TRBV3-1 (or the pseudogene TRBV3-2) and J is TRBJ2-7, with TRBD1 as a possible D gene (5 bases). V shed 6 bases and J shed 1 base, with 13 bases lying between them. The CDR3 has 14 residues. Per the germline V gene, CDR1 is LGHDT and CDR2 is YNNKEL (reference sequence). The CDR3 DNA sequence: TGTGCCAGCAGTCGACAGTCCTTTTCCTACGAGCAGTACTTC. Translation gives CASSRQSFSYEQYF.

This clone came up a few times. Distinct nucleotide sequences in the sample also encode this CDR3. This sequence joins TRBV9 and TRBJ2-2, with D unresolved. The CDR3 covers 13 residues. Trimming stripped 4 bases from V and 4 bases from J, with 8 bases between. Germline V CDR1 and CDR2: SGDLS, YYNGEE. The CDR3 region is CASSTSITGELFF. The CDR3 bases are TGTGCCAGCAGCACCTCGATCACCGGGGAGCTGTTTTTT. The full variable domain, completed using reference TRBV9 and TRBJ2-2, is DSGVTQTPKHLITATGQRVTLRCSPRSGDLSVYWYQQSLDQGLQFLIQYYNGEERAKGNILERFSAQQFPDLHSELNLSSLELGDSALYFCASSTSITGELFFGEGSRLTVL.

The chain joins TRBV24-1 to TRBJ2-3; D is possibly TRBD2 (6 bases). Trimming pared 4 bases from V and 6 bases from J, leaving 22 bases between. This CDR3 region has 17 residues. CDR1 KGHDR and CDR2 SFDVKD come from the germline V gene. The CDR3 sequence: CATSDSRGPRESDTQYF. In DNA, the CDR3 is TGTGCCACCAGTGACTCCCGGGGCCCCCGGGAGTCTGATACGCAGTATTTT.

The V and J genes are TRBV19 and TRBJ2-3, with D unclear. Germline V gives CDR1 LNHDA, CDR2 SQIVND (reference sequence). The CDR3 runs to 15 residues. V was clipped by 7 bases and J by 2 bases, with 16 bases between them. In DNA form, the CDR3 reads TGTGCCAGTACCTCGGACGGTAGATACACAGATACGCAGTATTTT. Protein: CASTSDGRYTDTQYF.

J is TRBJ1-1 and V is TRBV30; TRBD1 is a possible D gene (5 bases). Trimming left V 2 bases short and J 1 base short, with 8 bases between. CDR1 is GTSNPN and CDR2 is SVGIG in the germline V gene (reference sequence). The CDR3 is 13 amino acids. CDR3 amino acids: CAWSSGGNTEAFF. In DNA form, the CDR3 reads TGTGCCTGGAGTTCGGGGGGGAACACTGAAGCTTTCTTT.

The CDR3 loop is CASRRTSRTPSYNSPLHF. The CDR3, as DNA: TGTGCCAGCAGACGAACCAGCAGGACCCCCTCCTATAATTCACCCCTCCACTTT. The V gene is TRBV6-6, the J gene TRBJ1-6, with D unclear. The V gene's germline CDR1 is MNHNY and CDR2 SVGAGI (reference sequence). V was cut by 6 bases and J by 0 bases, with 18 bases left in between. This CDR3 spans 18 amino acids.

The sample holds one count of this clone. The V call is TRBV23-1, the J call TRBJ2-7, with D possibly matching TRBD1 (6 bases). TRBV23-1 is known as an ORF, though its function is uncertain. V was trimmed by 3 bases and J by 2 bases, leaving 11 bases between them. The CDR3 covers 14 residues. The CDR3 sequence is CASSHSAGAYEQYF. The CDR3 region has the DNA TGCGCCAGCAGTCATTCGGCAGGGGCCTACGAGCAGTACTTC.

The table lists this clone with a count of one. The chain has TRBV9 and TRBJ1-6; D gene unclear. The V gene lost 2 bases and the J gene lost 7 bases, with 10 bases spanning the gap. Looked up from germline, CDR1 is SGDLS and CDR2 is YYNGEE. This CDR3 comprises 14 residues. CDR3 amino acids: CASSVAASNSPLHF. The CDR3 DNA sequence: TGTGCCAGCAGCGTTGCGGCTTCGAATTCACCCCTCCACTTT.

The rearrangement links TRBV19 to TRBJ2-5; maybe TRBD1 (5 bases). The germline V gene has CDR1 LNHDA and CDR2 SQIVND (reference sequence). The V and J ends lost 2 bases and 1 base respectively, with 11 bases between them. This CDR3 comprises 15 residues. The DNA of the CDR3 is TGTGCCAGTAGTATAACCAGGGCCATCCAAGAGACCCAGTACTTC. Amino acid sequence: CASSITRAIQETQYF.

The rearrangement links TRBV5-6 to TRBJ2-7; D is undetermined. Germline V CDR1 and CDR2: SGHDT, YYEEEE. Trimming stripped 2 bases from V and 1 base from J, with 10 bases between. The CDR3 is 14 residues long. The CDR3 here is CASSFYTSSYEQYF. The CDR3 region has the DNA TGTGCCAGCAGCTTCTACACCTCATCCTACGAGCAGTACTTC.

This clone has just a few counts. This chain links TRBV28 with TRBJ1-5; D possibly corresponds to TRBD1 (5 bases). Germline V gene sequence: CDR1 MDHEN, CDR2 SYDVKM. The CDR3 sequence is 14 residues long. V was trimmed by 7 bases and J by 3 bases, leaving 13 bases between them. The CDR3: CASTPGGNNQPQHF. DNA for the CDR3: TGTGCCAGCACCCCTGGGGGGAACAATCAGCCCCAGCATTTT. The variable domain in full, with the rest retrieved from reference TRBV28 and TRBJ1-5, is DVKVTQSSRYLVKRTGEKVFLECVQDMDHENMFWYRQDPGLGLRLIYFSYDVKMKEKGDIPEGYSVSREKKERFSLILESASTNQTSMYLCASTPGGNNQPQHFGDGTRLSIL.

The chain employs TRBV2 and TRBJ1-2; D perhaps matches TRBD1 (6 bases). The V and J ends lost 3 bases and 8 bases respectively, with 16 bases between them. Germline CDR1 is SNHLY and CDR2 is FYNNEI. The CDR3 runs 14 residues. The CDR3 DNA reads TGTGCCAGCAGTGAGCGACAGGCTCTTAGGGGCTACACCTTC. Translated: CASSERQALRGYTF. Based on the CDR3 plus reference TRBV2 and TRBJ1-2, the full variable domain is EPEVTQTPSHQVTQMGQEVILRCVPISNHLYFYWYRQILGQKVEFLVSFYNNEISEKSEIFDDQFSVERPDGSNFTLKIRSTKLEDSAMYFCASSERQALRGYTFGSGTRLTVV.

This clone has just a few counts. V usage is TRBV10-3 and J usage is TRBJ1-1; 12 bases map to TRBD1. V lost 11 bases, J lost 5 bases, and 9 bases stayed unmatched. CDR1 and CDR2 (germline): ENHRY, SYGVKD. This CDR3 has 14 amino acids. CDR3 sequence (DNA): TGTGCCTCACATCCGGGACAGGGGGCAACTGAAGCTTTCTTT. It specifies CASHPGQGATEAFF.